A single sample gave rise to the 20 T cell receptor beta chains below, sequenced in a study of untreated major depressive disorder. Study-level results: TRBV05-01 (Vbeta 5.1) usage was higher in CD4+ T cells of depressed patients than controls.

Sequencing was performed with immunoSEQ multiplex PCR; in TCRdb, only in-frame clones are kept and a portion is missing. In the table there are some 13,000 clones, around 90% of which are singletons. The antigens these receptors bind are not known. The sample comprised CD4+ T cells from PBMCs. These TCRs come from a man aged 30 to 45 with major depressive disorder.

The rearrangement links TRBV28 to TRBJ2-7; no reliable D call. V was shortened by 2 bases and J by 2 bases, with 7 bases between the two germline ends. This CDR3 is 13 amino acids long. Germline CDR1 is MDHEN and CDR2 is SYDVKM. Here the CDR3 reads CASSLQETYEQYF. The CDR3 DNA follows: TGTGCCAGCAGTTTACAGGAGACCTACGAGCAGTACTTC.

This chain uses TRBV4-2 with TRBJ2-3, with TRBD2 as a possible D gene (6 bases). Between the trimmed V and J ends, which lost 4 bases and 14 bases, there was a span of 13 bases. The CDR3 length is 11 residues. Germline V CDR1 and CDR2: LGHNA, YNFKEQ. The CDR3 region is CASSPGGLAYF. In nucleotides, the CDR3 is TGTGCCAGCAGCCCCGGGGGTCTCGCGTATTTT.

This rearrangement joins TRBV9 to TRBJ2-3; D is undetermined. V was cut by 4 bases and J by 2 bases, with 11 bases left in between. Looked up from germline, CDR1 is SGDLS and CDR2 is YYNGEE. The CDR3 runs 14 residues. The CDR3 coding sequence is TGTGCCAGCAGCCCAGGCGCGTTCACAGATACGCAGTATTTT. Its translation is CASSPGAFTDTQYF.

The chain employs TRBV27 and TRBJ1-1; TRBD1 aligns across 9 bases. The CDR3 loop spans 14 amino acids. In germline, CDR1 is MNHEY, CDR2 SMNVEV (reference sequence). The J segment lost 6 bases and the V segment lost 6 bases, leaving 8 bases of the junction unmatched. In DNA, the CDR3 is TGTGCCAGCAGAATACAGGGGGCCTCGGCTGAAGCTTTCTTT. Its protein is CASRIQGASAEAFF.

CDR3 sequence (DNA): TGTGCCAGCAGCCCACAGGGGGCCCTACCTTATGGCTACACCTTC. This translates into CASSPQGALPYGYTF. The chain uses TRBV7-9 and TRBJ1-2; 9 bases line up with TRBD1. Germline loops: CDR1 SEHNR, CDR2 FQNEAQ (reference sequence). V lost 5 bases and J lost 5; bases outside the gene matches: 9. The CDR3 runs 15 residues.

The V and J genes are TRBV6-5 and TRBJ2-7; D unresolved. CDR1 is MNHEY, CDR2 SVGAGI, per germline. V was shortened by 4 bases and J by 3 bases, with 4 bases between the two germline ends. The CDR3 loop spans 11 amino acids. The CDR3 here is CASSSRYEQYF. The CDR3 nucleotides are TGTGCCAGCAGTTCCCGCTACGAGCAGTACTTC.

The chain joins TRBV9 to TRBJ1-2; 7 bases agree with TRBD1. The ends lost 4 bases at V and 8 bases at J; junction bases unmatched: 14. The germline V gene encodes CDR1 SGDLS and CDR2 YYNGEE. This CDR3 comprises 15 residues. The CDR3 DNA sequence: TGTGCCAGCAGCCCCGGAGGGGAGGGGGCGGGCGGCTACACCTTC. The encoded protein is CASSPGGEGAGGYTF.

The chain joins TRBV29-1 to TRBJ1-4; D might be TRBD1 (6 bases). Germline assignment: CDR1 SQVTM and CDR2 ANQGSEA. CDR3 size: 17 residues. V dropped 8 bases and J dropped 0 bases, with 22 bases sitting between them. CDR3 bases: TGCAGCATCTCCCTGTGGGGGGCGTCGGCAACTAATGAAAAACTGTTTTTT. Translation gives CSISLWGASATNEKLFF.

This chain links TRBV5-1 with TRBJ1-2, with D unresolved. Trimming cost V 4 bases and J 8 bases, with 15 bases left between them. The length of the CDR3 is 13 residues. Germline V CDR1 and CDR2: SGHRS, YFSETQ. CDR3 protein: CASSPDIQVGYTF. CDR3 DNA sequence: TGCGCCAGCAGCCCCGACATCCAAGTGGGCTACACCTTC.

The chain has TRBV27 and TRBJ2-5, with 8 bases lining up with TRBD1. This CDR3 is built from 17 residues. Germline V gene sequence: CDR1 MNHEY, CDR2 SMNVEV (reference sequence). After removal of 6 bases from V and 3 bases from J, the junction contained 15 bases not matched to a gene. The CDR3 bases are TGTGCCAGCAGCCTCAGGGGGCTTTTTCGGTCGGAAGAGACCCAGTACTTC. It translates to CASSLRGLFRSEETQYF.

This chain connects TRBV23-1 to TRBJ1-5, with no clear D. TRBV23-1 is an open reading frame whose function is uncertain. V was trimmed by 0 bases and J by 7 bases, leaving 4 bases between them. There are 12 residues in the CDR3. The DNA for the CDR3 is TGCGCCAGCAGTCAATCGGAACAGCCCCAGCATTTT. Translating it yields CASSQSEQPQHF.

The chain carries TRBV14 and TRBJ1-4, with no clear D. Germline V lookup: CDR1 SGHDN, CDR2 FVKESK. V lost 4 bases and J 0 bases, leaving 15 bases between the germline ends. This CDR3 contains 17 residues. The chain's CDR3 is CASSPVGVYTTNEKLFF. CDR3 sequence (DNA): TGTGCCAGCAGCCCAGTAGGAGTTTACACAACTAATGAAAAACTGTTTTTT.

The chain carries TRBV13 and TRBJ1-1; TRBD1 matches at 7 bases. The V segment lost 3 bases and the J segment 2 bases; nucleotides outside the gene matches: 3. This CDR3 has 14 residues. Germline loops: CDR1 PRHDT, CDR2 FYEKMQ (reference sequence). Here the CDR3 DNA reads TGTGCCAGCAGCTTTAACAGGGGCAACACTGAAGCTTTCTTT. Translating gives CASSFNRGNTEAFF.

The V gene is TRBV6-6, the J gene TRBJ1-6; D is uncertain. Germline V lookup: CDR1 MNHNY, CDR2 SVGAGI (reference sequence). V lost 6 bases and J 3 bases, leaving 12 bases between the germline ends. There are 15 residues in the CDR3. The CDR3 DNA is TGTGCCAGCAGCTCCGGAGTTCTCTATAATTCACCCCTCCACTTT. Protein sequence: CASSSGVLYNSPLHF.

The V call is TRBV6-1, the J call TRBJ1-1; 8 bases fit TRBD1. V trimming: 6 bases; J trimming: 11 bases; junction bases outside the gene matches: 8. Germline V lookup: CDR1 MNHNS, CDR2 SASEGT. This CDR3 spans 12 amino acids. The CDR3 loop reads CASSVGQGTAFF. CDR3 in DNA: TGTGCCAGCAGCGTTGGACAGGGTACGGCTTTCTTT.

The chain has TRBV14 and TRBJ2-1; 7 positions agree with TRBD2. This CDR3 spans 18 amino acids. Germline loops: CDR1 SGHDN, CDR2 FVKESK. The J segment lost 3 bases and the V segment lost 1 base, leaving 12 bases of the junction unmatched. The CDR3 sequence is CASSQARRFGGNYNEQFF. The CDR3 DNA sequence: TGTGCCAGCAGCCAAGCGCGAAGGTTCGGGGGGAACTACAATGAGCAGTTCTTC. The full variable domain, its missing parts supplied by reference TRBV14 and TRBJ2-1, is EAGVTQFPSHSVIEKGQTVTLRCDPISGHDNLYWYRRVMGKEIKFLLHFVKESKQDESGMPNNRFLAERTGGTYSTLKVQPAELEDSGVYFCASSQARRFGGNYNEQFFGPGTRLTVL.

The rearrangement links TRBV18 to TRBJ2-5; 10 nucleotides match TRBD1. This CDR3 has 15 residues. The germline gives CDR1 KGHSH, CDR2 LQKENI. J gave up 4 bases and V 3 bases, and 5 bases lay outside the gene matches. CDR3 nucleotides: TGTGCCAGCTCACCTTCGACAGGGGGCGGAGAGACCCAGTACTTC. Protein sequence: CASSPSTGGGETQYF.

This clone is a singleton in its sample. V gene TRBV7-8 combines with J gene TRBJ2-2; no firm D call. CDR1 and CDR2 (germline): SGHVS, FQNEAQ. The CDR3 covers 16 residues. Trimming shortened V by 5 bases and J by 0 bases, and 13 bases separated the two germline ends. This CDR3 is CASSPHLSPNTGELFF. CDR3 sequence (DNA): TGTGCCAGCAGCCCTCACCTTAGTCCGAACACCGGGGAGCTGTTTTTT. Combining the CDR3 with reference TRBV7-8 and TRBJ2-2 gives the whole variable domain GAGVSQSPRYKVAKRGQDVALRCDPISGHVSLFWYQQALGQGPEFLTYFQNEAQLDKSGLPSDRFFAERPEGSVSTLKIQRTQQEDSAVYLCASSPHLSPNTGELFFGEGSRLTVL.

This sequence joins TRBV7-8 and TRBJ2-2; TRBD2 matches 7 bases. Germline V gives CDR1 SGHVS, CDR2 FQNEAQ. The CDR3 covers 15 residues. Unmatched junction bases numbered 10, after V lost 8 bases and J lost 4 bases. CDR3 DNA: TGTGCCAGCTTCCTGGGGGGGGTGCCCACCGGGGAGCTGTTTTTT. Amino acids: CASFLGGVPTGELFF.

The chain uses TRBV4-1 and TRBJ2-3; 12 nucleotides match TRBD2. The CDR3 extends over 17 amino acids. V trimming: 3 bases; J trimming: 1 base; junction bases outside the gene matches: 5. CDR1 MGHRA and CDR2 YSYEKL come from the germline V gene. CDR3 residues: CASSHMTSGGRTDTQYF. CDR3 DNA sequence: TGCGCCAGCAGCCATATGACTAGCGGGGGACGCACAGATACGCAGTATTTT.